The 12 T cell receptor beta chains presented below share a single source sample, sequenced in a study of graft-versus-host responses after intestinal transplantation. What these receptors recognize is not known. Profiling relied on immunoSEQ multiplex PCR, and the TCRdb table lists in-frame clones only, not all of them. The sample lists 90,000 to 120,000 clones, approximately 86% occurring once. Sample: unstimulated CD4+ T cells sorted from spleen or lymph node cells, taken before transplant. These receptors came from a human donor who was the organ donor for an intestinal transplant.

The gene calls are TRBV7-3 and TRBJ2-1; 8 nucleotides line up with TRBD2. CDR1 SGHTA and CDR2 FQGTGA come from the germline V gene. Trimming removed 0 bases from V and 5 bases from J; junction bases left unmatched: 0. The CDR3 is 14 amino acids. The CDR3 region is CASSLTGLDNEQFF. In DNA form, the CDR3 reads TGTGCCAGCAGCTTAACGGGACTAGACAATGAGCAGTTCTTC.

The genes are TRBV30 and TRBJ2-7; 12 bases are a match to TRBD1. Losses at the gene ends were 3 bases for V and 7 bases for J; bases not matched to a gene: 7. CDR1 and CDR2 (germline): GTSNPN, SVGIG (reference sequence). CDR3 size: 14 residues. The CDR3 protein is CAWRPGQGAREQYF. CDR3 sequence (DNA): TGTGCCTGGAGGCCGGGACAGGGGGCGCGTGAGCAGTACTTC.

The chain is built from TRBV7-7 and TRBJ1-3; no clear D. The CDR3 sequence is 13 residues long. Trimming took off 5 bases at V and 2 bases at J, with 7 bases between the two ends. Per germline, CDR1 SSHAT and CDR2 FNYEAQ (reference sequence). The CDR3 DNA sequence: TGTGCCAGCAGCCCGGGGACTGGAAACACCATATATTTT. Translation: CASSPGTGNTIYF.

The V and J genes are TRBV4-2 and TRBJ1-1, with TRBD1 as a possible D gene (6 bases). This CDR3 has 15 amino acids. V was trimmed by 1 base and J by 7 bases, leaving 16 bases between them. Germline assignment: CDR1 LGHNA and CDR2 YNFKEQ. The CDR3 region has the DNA TGTGCCAGCAGCCAAGTTCCCGGGACACGGGATGAAGCTTTCTTT. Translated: CASSQVPGTRDEAFF.

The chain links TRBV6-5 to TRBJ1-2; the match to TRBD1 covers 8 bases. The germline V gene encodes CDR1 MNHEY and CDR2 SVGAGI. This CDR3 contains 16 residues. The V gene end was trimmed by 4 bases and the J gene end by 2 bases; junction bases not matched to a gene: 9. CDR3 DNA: TGTGCCAGCAGTTTGGGGGCCCGGACAGGGAACTATGGCTACACCTTC. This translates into CASSLGARTGNYGYTF.

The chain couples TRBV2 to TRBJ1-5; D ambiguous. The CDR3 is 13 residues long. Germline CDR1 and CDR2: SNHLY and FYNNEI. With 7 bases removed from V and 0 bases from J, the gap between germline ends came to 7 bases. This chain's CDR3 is CASKADSNQPQHF. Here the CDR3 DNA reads TGTGCCAGCAAGGCGGATAGCAATCAGCCCCAGCATTTT.

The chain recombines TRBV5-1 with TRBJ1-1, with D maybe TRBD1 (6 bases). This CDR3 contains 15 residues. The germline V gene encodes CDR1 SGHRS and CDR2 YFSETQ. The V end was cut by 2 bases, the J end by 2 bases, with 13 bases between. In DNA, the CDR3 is TGCGCCAGCAGCTTAGGGCACAGGGATAACACTGAAGCTTTCTTT. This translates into CASSLGHRDNTEAFF.

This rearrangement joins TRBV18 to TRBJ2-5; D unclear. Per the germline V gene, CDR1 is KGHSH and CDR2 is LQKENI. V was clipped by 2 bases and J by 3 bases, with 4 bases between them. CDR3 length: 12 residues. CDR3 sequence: CASSPAEETQYF. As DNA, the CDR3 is TGTGCCAGCTCACCAGCGGAAGAGACCCAGTACTTC.

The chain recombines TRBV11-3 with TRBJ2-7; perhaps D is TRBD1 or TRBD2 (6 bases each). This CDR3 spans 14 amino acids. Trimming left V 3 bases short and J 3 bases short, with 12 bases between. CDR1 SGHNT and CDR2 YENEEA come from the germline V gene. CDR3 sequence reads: CASSFQGGNYEQYF. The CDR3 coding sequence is TGTGCCAGCAGCTTCCAAGGGGGGAACTACGAGCAGTACTTC.

The CDR3 DNA sequence: TGTGCCAGCAGCTTGGCGAGGGTCGAGACCCAGTACTTC. As protein: CASSLARVETQYF. This chain connects TRBV5-6 to TRBJ2-5, with D possibly matching TRBD2 (5 bases). The length of the CDR3 is 13 residues. Germline CDR1 and CDR2: SGHDT and YYEEEE. V shed 0 bases and J shed 5 bases, with 8 bases lying between them.

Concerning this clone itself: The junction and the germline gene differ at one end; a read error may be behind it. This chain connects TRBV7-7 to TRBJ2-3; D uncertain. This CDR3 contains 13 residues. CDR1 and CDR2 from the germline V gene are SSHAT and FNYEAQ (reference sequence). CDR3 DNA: TGTGCTAGCAGCTTGGACCAGACAAGTACGCAGTATTTT. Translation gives CASSLDQTSTQYF. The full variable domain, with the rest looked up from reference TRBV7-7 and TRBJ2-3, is GAGVSQSPRYKVTKRGQDVTLRCDPISSHATLYWYQQALGQGPEFLTYFNYEAQPDKSGLPSDRFSAERPEGSISTLTIQRTEQRDSAMYRCASSLDQTSTQYFGPGTRLTVL.

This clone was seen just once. The CDR3 nucleotides are TGTGCCATCAGCACTGGACTAGCGAGAATTTCCTACGAGCAGTACTTC. This translates into CAISTGLARISYEQYF. This chain links TRBV10-3 with TRBJ2-7; 9 bases map to TRBD2. V shed 6 bases and J 1 base; nucleotides not matched to a gene: 10. Germline V gene lookup returns CDR1 ENHRY and CDR2 SYGVKD. CDR3 length: 16 amino acids.